The source of this T cell receptor (beta chain) is a study of blood T cells in healthy people across ages. Isolation of PBMCs gave at least 7 million cells per sample. Total RNA amounts of at least 6 micrograms were extracted per sample. Next came a second PCR, run for roughly 7 to 12 cycles, which used a sample-barcoded 5' primer along with a J-beta primer mix. TCRdb ran MiXCR on the 5' RACE reads and lists one entry per CDR3 protein. The table includes 550,000 to 700,000 distinct CDR3 sequences, approximately 27% detected once. The CDR3 is 16 residues long. CDR1 is SGHTA, CDR2 FQGTGA, per germline. The ends lost 5 bases at V and 8 bases at J; junction bases unmatched: 13. The study's findings and limits: Shifts in expanded clonotypes may have been confounded by donor CMV status, which was unknown.

Comment on this clonotype: Its specificity is not known.

Material for sequencing was blood. The chain carries TRBV7-3 and TRBJ2-1, with TRBD2 matching over 9 bases. The receptor was isolated from a woman aged 70-85 years in good health. The CDR3 DNA sequence: TGTGCCAGCAGCCTCCGCGGGGGGGCCGGTCGAGATGAGCAGTTCTTC. Translating gives CASSLRGGAGRDEQFF.